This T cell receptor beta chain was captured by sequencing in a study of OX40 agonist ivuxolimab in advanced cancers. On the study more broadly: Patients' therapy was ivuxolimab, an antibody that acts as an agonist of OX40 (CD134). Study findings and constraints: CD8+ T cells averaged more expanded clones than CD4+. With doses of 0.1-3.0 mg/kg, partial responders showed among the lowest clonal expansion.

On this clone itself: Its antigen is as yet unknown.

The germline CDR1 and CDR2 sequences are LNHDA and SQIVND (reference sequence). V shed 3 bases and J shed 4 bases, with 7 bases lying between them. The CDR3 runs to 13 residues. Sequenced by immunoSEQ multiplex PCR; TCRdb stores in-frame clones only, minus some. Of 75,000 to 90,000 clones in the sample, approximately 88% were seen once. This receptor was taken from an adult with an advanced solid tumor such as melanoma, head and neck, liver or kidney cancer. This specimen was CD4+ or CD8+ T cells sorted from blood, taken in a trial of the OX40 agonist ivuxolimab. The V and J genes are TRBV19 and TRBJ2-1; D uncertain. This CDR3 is CASSMDTYNEQFF. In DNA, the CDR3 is TGTGCCAGTAGTATGGATACGTACAATGAGCAGTTCTTC.